These 18 T cell receptor beta chains originate from one sample sequenced in a study of OX40 agonist ivuxolimab in advanced cancers. The table came from immunoSEQ multiplex PCR; TCRdb's copy has only in-frame clones and leaves some out. This sample has roughly 65,000 clones; 85% occur once, and the top ten carry about 4%. The material sequenced was CD4+ or CD8+ T cells sorted from blood, taken in a trial of the OX40 agonist ivuxolimab. These TCRs come from an adult with an advanced solid tumor such as melanoma, head and neck, liver or kidney cancer.

CDR3 amino acids: CASSTGYNEQFF. CDR3 nucleotides: TGTGCCAGTAGTACGGGCTACAATGAGCAGTTCTTC. J is TRBJ2-1 and V is TRBV19; D is undetermined. In germline, CDR1 is LNHDA, CDR2 SQIVND (reference sequence). V shed 4 bases and J shed 3 bases, with 4 bases lying between them. The CDR3 covers 12 residues.

This clone was counted a single time. This chain uses TRBV11-2 with TRBJ2-7; D is undetermined. V dropped 1 base and J dropped 4 bases, with 8 bases sitting between them. CDR1 SGHAT and CDR2 FQNNGV come from the germline V gene. The CDR3 runs to 13 residues. The CDR3 reads CASSLGAEYEQYF. Written as DNA, the CDR3 is TGTGCCAGCAGCTTAGGGGCGGAATACGAGCAGTACTTC.

V usage is TRBV10-1 and J usage is TRBJ1-1; TRBD1 matches 7 bases. Trimming cost V 8 bases and J 6 bases; bases outside gene matches: 9. CDR1 is WNHNN, CDR2 SYGVQD, per germline (reference sequence). This CDR3 region has 13 residues. CDR3 bases: TGCGCCAGCCTTATTACAGGGGCGTCTGAAGCTTTCTTT. Protein: CASLITGASEAFF.

As concerns this clone: A read error may produce the germline difference seen at one junction end. The V call is TRBV11-3, the J call TRBJ2-7; TRBD1 is a possible D gene (6 bases). This CDR3 spans 14 amino acids. Germline lookup yields CDR1 SGHNT and CDR2 YENEEA. CDR3: CASSPSQGSSEQYF. In DNA, the CDR3 is TGTGCCAGCAGCCCATCTCAGGGGTCCTCCGAGCAGTACTTC.

As regards this clone: This specimen includes other DNA sequences encoding the same CDR3. This chain links TRBV7-2 with TRBJ2-1; the D gene is possibly TRBD2 (5 bases). V was cut by 3 bases and J by 5 bases, with 11 bases left in between. CDR1 is SGHTA and CDR2 is FQGNSA in the germline V gene. This CDR3 comprises 14 residues. CDR3 sequence reads: CASSLVGGDNEQFF. CDR3 DNA sequence: TGTGCCAGCAGCTTGGTCGGAGGAGACAATGAGCAGTTCTTC.

The rearrangement uses TRBV2 and TRBJ1-2, with D tentatively TRBD1 (5 bases). V was cut by 7 bases and J by 6 bases, with 21 bases left in between. Germline CDR1 SNHLY, CDR2 FYNNEI. CDR3 length: 15 amino acids. The CDR3 is CASTTSRDGGDGYTF. The DNA of the CDR3 is TGTGCCAGCACCACAAGTCGGGACGGAGGAGATGGCTACACCTTC.

This clone appeared a single time. V and J are TRBV19 and TRBJ2-7, with a tentative D call TRBD2 (6 bases). Between the trimmed V and J ends, which lost 6 bases and 7 bases, there was a span of 22 bases. In germline, CDR1 is LNHDA, CDR2 SQIVND (reference sequence). The CDR3 is 15 residues long. The CDR3 DNA reads TGTGCCAGTAGCCTTAGCGGAACCCCCCTCGAGGAGCAGTACTTC. Protein: CASSLSGTPLEEQYF.

CDR3 in DNA: TGTGCCAGCAGCCGAACACTCGGCCGTACGCAGTATTTT. It encodes CASSRTLGRTQYF. J is TRBJ2-3 and V is TRBV28; D unresolved. The CDR3 runs 13 residues. In germline, CDR1 is MDHEN, CDR2 SYDVKM. Trimming stripped 6 bases from V and 8 bases from J, with 15 bases between.

Only one count was recorded for this clone. The chain has TRBV6-6 and TRBJ2-7; no reliable D call. With 0 bases removed from V and 5 bases from J, the gap between germline ends came to 11 bases. This CDR3 contains 14 residues. Per the germline V gene, CDR1 is MNHNY and CDR2 is SVGAGI (reference sequence). CDR3 sequence (DNA): TGTGCCAGCAGTTACTCCCGATTGGTCGACGAGCAGTACTTC. This codes for CASSYSRLVDEQYF.

The V gene is TRBV30, the J gene TRBJ1-2; D not resolved. There are 14 residues in the CDR3. Germline V gives CDR1 GTSNPN, CDR2 SVGIG (reference sequence). With 3 bases removed from V and 5 bases from J, the gap between germline ends came to 16 bases. The CDR3 reads CAWSRPTRRYGYTF. The DNA for the CDR3 is TGTGCCTGGAGCAGGCCAACCAGGAGATATGGCTACACCTTC.

The V call is TRBV27, the J call TRBJ2-3; TRBD2 is a possible D gene (6 bases). Per the germline V gene, CDR1 is MNHEY and CDR2 is SMNVEV (reference sequence). This CDR3 comprises 15 residues. Trimming stripped 3 bases from V and 0 bases from J, with 10 bases between. CDR3 sequence (DNA): TGTGCCAGCAGTTTCGGGGGAGCTAGCACAGATACGCAGTATTTT. It codes for CASSFGGASTDTQYF.

The V and J genes are TRBV6-1 and TRBJ2-7, with D hard to call. The CDR3 consists of 13 residues. The germline V gene has CDR1 MNHNS and CDR2 SASEGT. V lost 7 bases, J lost 1 base, and 11 bases lay in between. This CDR3 reads CASNLQHSYEQYF. The CDR3 bases are TGTGCCAGCAACTTACAGCATTCCTACGAGCAGTACTTC.

This clone was counted a single time. The J gene is TRBJ1-4, the V gene TRBV5-6; the match to TRBD1 covers 9 bases. With 4 bases clipped from V and 4 bases from J, the junction kept 5 bases outside the gene matches. The CDR3 runs to 15 residues. Germline V gene data show CDR1 as SGHDT and CDR2 as YYEEEE. CDR3: CASSQTGQGNEKLFF. The CDR3 nucleotides read TGTGCCAGCAGCCAAACGGGACAGGGTAATGAAAAACTGTTTTTT.

V and J are TRBV6-5 and TRBJ2-7, with D maybe TRBD1 (6 bases). Per germline, CDR1 MNHEY and CDR2 SVGAGI. The CDR3 runs to 14 residues. Trimming pared 7 bases from V and 4 bases from J, leaving 17 bases between. CDR3 region: CASKKVQGRYEQYF. The CDR3 bases are TGTGCCAGCAAAAAGGTACAGGGTAGGTACGAGCAGTACTTC.

The genes are TRBV2 and TRBJ2-7; the D is unclear. V was shortened by 7 bases and J by 2 bases, with 12 bases between the two germline ends. Germline CDR1 SNHLY, CDR2 FYNNEI. There are 13 residues in the CDR3. The CDR3 spells CASTQSGTYEQYF. The CDR3 DNA sequence: TGTGCCAGCACACAGAGTGGGACCTACGAGCAGTACTTC.

The chain links TRBV11-2 to TRBJ1-1; unclear D gene. Germline values: CDR1 SGHAT, CDR2 FQNNGV. V gave up 5 bases and J gave up 0 bases, with 16 bases separating them. The CDR3 has 16 amino acids. The CDR3 DNA follows: TGTGCCAGCAGCCATCCATCCCGGAGTATGAACACTGAAGCTTTCTTT. Protein product: CASSHPSRSMNTEAFF. Looking up the rest from reference TRBV11-2 and TRBJ1-1 gives the full variable domain: EAGVAQSPRYKIIEKRQSVAFWCNPISGHATLYWYQQILGQGPKLLIQFQNNGVVDDSQLPKDRFSAERLKGVDSTLKIQPAKLEDSAVYLCASSHPSRSMNTEAFFGQGTRLTVV.

J is TRBJ2-2 and V is TRBV5-1; D possibly corresponds to TRBD1 (5 bases). The V gene's germline CDR1 is SGHRS and CDR2 YFSETQ. V shed 1 base and J shed 2 bases, with 6 bases lying between them. There are 14 residues in the CDR3. The CDR3 here is CASSLWTNTGELFF. In nucleotides, the CDR3 is TGCGCCAGCAGCTTGTGGACAAACACCGGGGAGCTGTTTTTT.

The chain carries TRBV7-2 and TRBJ1-2; D is perhaps TRBD1 (6 bases). CDR1 is SGHTA and CDR2 is FQGNSA in the germline V gene. CDR3 size: 12 residues. Trimming took off 1 base at V and 9 bases at J, with 9 bases between the two ends. CDR3 bases: TGTGCCAGCAGCTTAGGGGGGGCGAGCTACACCTTC. Protein product: CASSLGGASYTF.